The sample holds many counts of the clone carrying this TCR beta chain. What it recognizes is unknown. Molecular barcoded adaptors covering alpha/delta and beta/gamma chains were used on 400 to 450 ng RNA. TCRdb passed the reads through MiXCR, listing each CDR3 protein once. The sample holds approximately 59,000 distinct CDR3 sequences; 9% to 15% are singletons and the top ten take approximately 16%. This CDR3 is 15 amino acids long. The V gene end was trimmed by 4 bases and the J gene end by 7 bases; junction bases not matched to a gene: 8. CDR1 and CDR2 from the germline V gene are MNHEY and SVGAGI. This record comes from a study of read filtering for tumor transcriptome and immune sequencing. Study as a whole: Whole-transcriptome libraries were prepared after DNase treatment.

Findings and caveats of the study: The CD138-negative fraction was mixed bone marrow immune cells, not pure T cells. Correlation between methods rose after single-read clonotypes were removed.

This TCR derives from a donor aged 40 or over with multiple myeloma. The specimen sequenced was a population of CD138-negative cells sorted from bone marrow. J is TRBJ1-4 and V is TRBV6-5, with 8 bases matching TRBD1. The CDR3 sequence is CASSFFRGRSEKLFF. CDR3 coding DNA: TGTGCCAGCAGTTTCTTCAGGGGGCGAAGTGAAAAACTGTTTTTT.